Below are 25 T cell receptor beta chains sequenced from a single sample in a study of graft-versus-host responses after intestinal transplantation. TCRdb's table, derived via immunoSEQ multiplex PCR, lists solely in-frame clones and lacks some. The sample lists fewer than 70,000 clones, roughly 92% seen once, with around 7% in the top ten. Sequencing was performed on bone marrow, taken around 720 days after intestinal transplantation. The source is a human patient who received an intestinal transplant, so some T cells may come from the graft donor.

This rearrangement joins TRBV19 to TRBJ2-7; 8 bases are a match to TRBD1. The J segment lost 3 bases and the V segment lost 10 bases, leaving 14 bases of the junction unmatched. CDR1 and CDR2 (germline): LNHDA, SQIVND (reference sequence). The CDR3 extends over 15 amino acids. DNA of the CDR3: TGTGCCACCCATCCCCGGACAGGGAATATCTACGAGCAGTACTTC. This encodes CATHPRTGNIYEQYF.

In its sample, this clone was seen once. V and J are TRBV19 and TRBJ2-1; 12 nucleotides match TRBD2. V was pared by 3 bases and J by 8 bases, with 8 bases of the junction left unmatched. The CDR3 spans 16 residues. Germline V gives CDR1 LNHDA, CDR2 SQIVND (reference sequence). DNA for the CDR3: TGTGCCAGTAGTATGGGCCTAGCGGGAGGGAAGTATGAGCAGTTCTTC. Amino acids: CASSMGLAGGKYEQFF.

The sample holds one count of this clone. V usage is TRBV7-3 and J usage is TRBJ2-1; a weak D match, TRBD2 (5 bases). This CDR3 is 14 amino acids long. Germline lookup yields CDR1 SGHTA and CDR2 FQGTGA. Trimming removed 3 bases at V and 8 bases at J, with 14 bases between. The DNA for the CDR3 is TGTGCCAGCAGCTTTTCGAATCCGAGGGATGAGCAGTTCTTC. It codes for CASSFSNPRDEQFF. Drawing the rest from reference TRBV7-3 and TRBJ2-1, the complete variable domain is GAGVSQTPSNKVTEKGKYVELRCDPISGHTALYWYRQSLGQGPEFLIYFQGTGAADDSGLPNDRFFAVRPEGSVSTLKIQRTERGDSAVYLCASSFSNPRDEQFFGPGTRLTVL.

This sequence joins TRBV6-1 and TRBJ2-5, with D perhaps matching TRBD1 or TRBD2 (5 bases each). Germline loops: CDR1 MNHNS, CDR2 SASEGT. Trimming removed 0 bases at V and 2 bases at J, with 16 bases between. The CDR3 has 17 residues. The CDR3 sequence: CASSEASAGARQETQYF. The CDR3 DNA reads TGTGCCAGCAGTGAAGCGTCGGCCGGGGCCCGTCAAGAGACCCAGTACTTC.

The chain is built from TRBV2 and TRBJ2-3; 11 bases align to TRBD1. V trimming: 6 bases; J trimming: 3 bases; junction bases outside the gene matches: 8. Germline assignment: CDR1 SNHLY and CDR2 FYNNEI. The CDR3 covers 16 residues. DNA for the CDR3: TGTGCCAGCAGCTCCGGACAGGGGGCGGGTACAGATACGCAGTATTTT. It yields the protein CASSSGQGAGTDTQYF.

The chain links TRBV11-1 to TRBJ2-5, with D possibly TRBD2 on 5 matching bases. The CDR3 totals 18 residues. CDR1 and CDR2 from the germline V gene are SGHAT and FQDESV (reference sequence). Trimming stripped 5 bases from V and 1 base from J, with 23 bases between. The CDR3 spells CASSPLSWVPRGQETQYF. CDR3 DNA: TGTGCCAGCAGCCCATTATCGTGGGTCCCCCGGGGCCAAGAGACCCAGTACTTC. Full variable domain (rest looked up from reference TRBV11-1 and TRBJ2-5): EAEVAQSPRYKITEKSQAVAFWCDPISGHATLYWYRQILGQGPELLVQFQDESVVDDSQLPKDRFSAERLKGVDSTLKIQPAELGDSAMYLCASSPLSWVPRGQETQYFGPGTRLLVL.

The chain couples TRBV7-6 to TRBJ2-7; TRBD2 is a possible D gene (8 bases). V lost 5 bases, J lost 3 bases, and 17 bases lay in between. The CDR3 is 15 residues long. Germline CDR1 and CDR2: SGHVS and FNYEAQ. The CDR3 reads CASSQGGAGDYEQYF. For the CDR3, the DNA is TGTGCCAGCAGCCAGGGGGGAGCGGGAGACTACGAGCAGTACTTC.

The V and J genes are TRBV7-9 and TRBJ2-1; 7 nucleotides match TRBD2. Germline CDR1 SEHNR, CDR2 FQNEAQ (reference sequence). This CDR3 is built from 15 residues. Unmatched junction bases numbered 8, after V lost 2 bases and J lost 7 bases. CDR3 nucleotide sequence: TGTGCCAGCAGCTTACAAGCGGGAACGCTAAATGAGCAGTTCTTC. As protein: CASSLQAGTLNEQFF.

V usage is TRBV5-4 and J usage is TRBJ2-1, with 9 nucleotides matching TRBD2. Germline V gene data show CDR1 as SGHNT and CDR2 as YYREEE (reference sequence). After removal of 4 bases from V and 3 bases from J, the junction contained 5 bases not matched to a gene. This CDR3 has 15 residues. The DNA for the CDR3 is TGTGCCAGCAGCCGACTAGCGGTAGGCTACAATGAGCAGTTCTTC. It encodes CASSRLAVGYNEQFF.

The chain joins TRBV2 to TRBJ1-2; D unclear. Germline loops: CDR1 SNHLY, CDR2 FYNNEI. The length of the CDR3 is 15 residues. Trimming stripped 6 bases from V and 4 bases from J, with 18 bases between. The chain's CDR3 is CASRSDGGWGYGYTF. CDR3 sequence (DNA): TGTGCCAGCAGATCGGACGGAGGTTGGGGCTATGGCTACACCTTC.

The CDR3, as DNA: TGTGCCAGCAGTAAGGGCTACGAGCAGTACTTC. It codes for CASSKGYEQYF. V and J are TRBV6-5 and TRBJ2-7; no clear D gene. This CDR3 contains 11 residues. Germline V gene lookup returns CDR1 MNHEY and CDR2 SVGAGI. The V end lost 5 bases, the J end lost 3 bases, and 5 bases lay between the germline ends.

The CDR3: CASSESGAGWDEQYF. In DNA, the CDR3 is TGTGCCAGCAGTGAATCGGGGGCAGGGTGGGACGAGCAGTACTTC. The chain couples TRBV25-1 to TRBJ2-7; the D gene could be TRBD1 or TRBD2 (6 bases each). CDR3 length: 15 amino acids. V shed 1 base and J shed 5 bases, with 15 bases lying between them. Germline values: CDR1 MGHDK, CDR2 SYGVNS.

This chain's CDR3 is CASRAVSQETQYF. CDR3 bases: TGCGCCAGCAGGGCGGTTTCGCAAGAGACCCAGTACTTC. The rearrangement links TRBV5-1 to TRBJ2-5; D remains ambiguous. V lost 5 bases, J lost 2 bases, and 10 bases lay in between. The CDR3 spans 13 residues. Germline V gene data show CDR1 as SGHRS and CDR2 as YFSETQ.

The chain is built from TRBV27 and TRBJ1-4; D uncertain. In germline, CDR1 is MNHEY, CDR2 SMNVEV (reference sequence). This CDR3 has 14 amino acids. Trimming cost V 3 bases and J 12 bases, with 17 bases left between them. This CDR3 is CASSLERPNGELFF. The DNA of the CDR3 is TGTGCCAGCAGTTTGGAGAGGCCGAATGGGGAACTGTTTTTT.

This clone was counted a single time. The chain carries TRBV30 and TRBJ2-7; possibly TRBD2 for D (5 bases). Between the trimmed V and J ends, which lost 4 bases and 1 base, there was a span of 11 bases. CDR3 length equals 13 residues. CDR1 is GTSNPN, CDR2 SVGIG, per germline (reference sequence). In DNA form, the CDR3 reads TGTGCCTGGAATAGCGTTCCGTCCTACGAGCAGTACTTC. This gives the protein CAWNSVPSYEQYF.

The V call is TRBV4-1, the J call TRBJ1-1; TRBD1 matches at 8 bases. The CDR3 sequence is 14 residues long. The germline V gene encodes CDR1 MGHRA and CDR2 YSYEKL. J was trimmed by 3 bases and V by 3 bases; bases with no gene match: 3. In DNA, the CDR3 is TGCGCCAGCAGCCACCCAGGGGGCCACACTGAAGCTTTCTTT. Amino acid sequence: CASSHPGGHTEAFF.

This chain joins TRBV29-1 and TRBJ1-5; D possibly corresponds to TRBD1 (5 bases). In germline, CDR1 is SQVTM, CDR2 ANQGSEA. This CDR3 spans 15 amino acids. Deletions cut 7 bases from V and 1 base from J, with 17 bases between. For the CDR3, the DNA is TGCAGCGGGGAGGGGTTTCTTAGGAGCAATCAGCCCCAGCATTTT. It translates to CSGEGFLRSNQPQHF.

V gene TRBV21-1 combines with J gene TRBJ1-6; the table gives TRBD1 as D, unverified against the DNA. TRBV21-1 is recorded as a pseudogene. The CDR3 sequence is 20 residues long. The CDR3 sequence: CASSMGRLGHLSSYNSPLHF. In DNA form, the CDR3 reads TGTGCCAGCAGCATGGGTCGGTTAGGACACCTAAGCTCCTATAATTCACCCCTCCACTTT.

J is TRBJ2-7 and V is TRBV28, with 7 bases matching TRBD1. The CDR3 has 14 residues. Losses at the gene ends were 4 bases for V and 2 bases for J; bases not matched to a gene: 5. Germline lookup yields CDR1 MDHEN and CDR2 SYDVKM. In nucleotides, the CDR3 is TGTGCCAGCAGTTCAGGGACAGTTACCTACGAGCAGTACTTC. Translation gives CASSSGTVTYEQYF. Using reference TRBV28 and TRBJ2-7 for the parts outside the CDR3, the full variable domain is DVKVTQSSRYLVKRTGEKVFLECVQDMDHENMFWYRQDPGLGLRLIYFSYDVKMKEKGDIPEGYSVSREKKERFSLILESASTNQTSMYLCASSSGTVTYEQYFGPGTRLTVT.

The V gene is TRBV7-4, the J gene TRBJ2-7, with D uncertain. Germline V CDR1 and CDR2: SGHVT, SQSDAQ. The CDR3 runs to 10 residues. The V end lost 3 bases, the J end lost 3 bases, and 0 bases lay between the germline ends. CDR3: CASSFYEQYF. The CDR3 bases are TGTGCCAGCAGCTTCTACGAGCAGTACTTC.

The chain has TRBV10-3 and TRBJ1-5; D call uncertain. This CDR3 is 15 amino acids long. Per germline, CDR1 ENHRY and CDR2 SYGVKD. V lost 11 bases and J lost 6, with 23 bases in between. CDR3 sequence (DNA): TGTGCCGTCGGGGAGCGACGGGTGTTGGGTCAGCCCCAGCATTTT. The encoded protein is CAVGERRVLGQPQHF.

The chain combines TRBV2 with TRBJ2-2; the D is unclear. V lost 5 bases and J lost 3, with 10 bases in between. Germline loops: CDR1 SNHLY, CDR2 FYNNEI. The CDR3 has 14 residues. CDR3 DNA sequence: TGTGCCAGCAGTCCAAGGGAATACACCGGGGAGCTGTTTTTT. This sequence encodes CASSPREYTGELFF.

This clone was counted a single time. The CDR3 DNA sequence: TGTGCCAGCAGGGACATCCGACTCGAGCAGTACTTC. Amino acid sequence: CASRDIRLEQYF. The chain joins TRBV2 to TRBJ2-7; D is possibly TRBD1 (5 bases). The germline CDR1 and CDR2 sequences are SNHLY and FYNNEI. This CDR3 is 12 amino acids long. V lost 6 bases to trimming and J lost 6 bases, with 12 bases between them.

The chain recombines TRBV6-1 with TRBJ1-2; no reliable D call. V was clipped by 7 bases and J by 4 bases, with 10 bases between them. The germline V gene encodes CDR1 MNHNS and CDR2 SASEGT. This CDR3 contains 12 residues. The CDR3 bases are TGTGCCAGCACCCACGGCAGCTATGGCTACACCTTC. Its protein product is CASTHGSYGYTF.

The rearrangement uses TRBV9 and TRBJ2-1; D tentatively fits TRBD1 or TRBD2 (5 bases each). Trimming took off 3 bases at V and 5 bases at J, with 21 bases between the two ends. The length of the CDR3 is 17 residues. Germline CDR1 and CDR2: SGDLS and YYNGEE. CDR3 DNA sequence: TGTGCCAGCAGCGATTTAGCGAAAGGACAATTAAACAATGAGCAGTTCTTC. Translation: CASSDLAKGQLNNEQFF.